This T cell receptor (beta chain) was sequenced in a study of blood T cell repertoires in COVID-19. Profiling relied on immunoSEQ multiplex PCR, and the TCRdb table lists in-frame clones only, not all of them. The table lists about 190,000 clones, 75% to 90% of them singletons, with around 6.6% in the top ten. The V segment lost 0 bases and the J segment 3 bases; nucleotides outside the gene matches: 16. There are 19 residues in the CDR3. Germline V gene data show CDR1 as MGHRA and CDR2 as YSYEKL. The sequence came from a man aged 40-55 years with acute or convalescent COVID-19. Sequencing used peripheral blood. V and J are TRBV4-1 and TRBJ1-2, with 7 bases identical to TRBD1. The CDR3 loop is CASSQEPPRDRSYHYGYTF. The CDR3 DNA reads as TGCGCCAGCAGCCAAGAGCCGCCCCGGGACAGATCCTACCACTATGGCTACACCTTC.